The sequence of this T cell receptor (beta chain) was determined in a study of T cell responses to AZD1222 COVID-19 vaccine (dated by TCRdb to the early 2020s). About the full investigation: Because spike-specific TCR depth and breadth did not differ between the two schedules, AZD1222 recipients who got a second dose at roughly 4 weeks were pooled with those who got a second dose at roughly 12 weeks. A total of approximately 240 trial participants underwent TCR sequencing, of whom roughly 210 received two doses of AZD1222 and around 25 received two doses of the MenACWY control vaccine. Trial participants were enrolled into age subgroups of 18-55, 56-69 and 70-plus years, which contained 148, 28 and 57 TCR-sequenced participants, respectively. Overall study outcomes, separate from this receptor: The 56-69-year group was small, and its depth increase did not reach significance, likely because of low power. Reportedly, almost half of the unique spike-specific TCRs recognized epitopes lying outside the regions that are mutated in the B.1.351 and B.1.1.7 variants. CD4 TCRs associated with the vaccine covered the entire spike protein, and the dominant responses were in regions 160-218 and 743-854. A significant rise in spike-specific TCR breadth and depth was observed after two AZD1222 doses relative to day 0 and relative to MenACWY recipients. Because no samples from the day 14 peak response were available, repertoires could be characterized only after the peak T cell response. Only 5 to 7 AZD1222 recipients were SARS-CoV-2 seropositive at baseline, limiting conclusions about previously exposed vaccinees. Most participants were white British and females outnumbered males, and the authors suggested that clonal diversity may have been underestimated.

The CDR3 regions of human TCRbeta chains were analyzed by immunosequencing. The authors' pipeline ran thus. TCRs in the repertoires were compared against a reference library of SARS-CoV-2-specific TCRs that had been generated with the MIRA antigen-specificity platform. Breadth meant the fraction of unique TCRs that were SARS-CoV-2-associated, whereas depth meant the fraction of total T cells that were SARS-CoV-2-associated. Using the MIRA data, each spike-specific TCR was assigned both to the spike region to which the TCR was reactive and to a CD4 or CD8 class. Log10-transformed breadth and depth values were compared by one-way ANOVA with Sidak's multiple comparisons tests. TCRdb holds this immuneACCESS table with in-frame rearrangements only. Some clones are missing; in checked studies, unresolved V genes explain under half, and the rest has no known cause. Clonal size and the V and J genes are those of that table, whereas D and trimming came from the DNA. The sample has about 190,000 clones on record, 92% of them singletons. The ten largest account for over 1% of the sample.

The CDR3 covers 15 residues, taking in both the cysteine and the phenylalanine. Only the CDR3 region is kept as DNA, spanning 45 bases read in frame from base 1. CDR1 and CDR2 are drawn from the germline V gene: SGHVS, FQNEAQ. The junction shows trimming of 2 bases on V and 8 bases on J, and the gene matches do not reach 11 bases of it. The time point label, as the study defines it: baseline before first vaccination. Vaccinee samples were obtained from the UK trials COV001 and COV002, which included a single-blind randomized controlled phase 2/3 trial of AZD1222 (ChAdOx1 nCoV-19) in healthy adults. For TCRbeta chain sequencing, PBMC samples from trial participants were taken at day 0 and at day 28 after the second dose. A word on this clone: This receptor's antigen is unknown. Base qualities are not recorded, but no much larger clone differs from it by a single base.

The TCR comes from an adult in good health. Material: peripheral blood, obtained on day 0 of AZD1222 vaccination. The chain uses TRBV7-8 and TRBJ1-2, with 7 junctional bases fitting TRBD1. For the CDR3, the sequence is CASSLTGVGRRGYTF. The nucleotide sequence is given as TGTGCCAGCAGCTTAACAGGGGTTGGGAGGCGCGGCTACACCTTC.